Each of the 22 T cell receptor beta chains below was sequenced from the same sample in a study of T cells in Graves' hyperthyroidism and ophthalmopathy. Amplification of TCR beta CDR3 regions was performed using RNA transcripts as template. The TCR CDR3 first-round RT-PCR relied on the HTBI primer set. TCRdb re-analysed the multiplex PCR reads in MiXCR, keeping a single row per CDR3 protein. In the table there are approximately 600,000 distinct CDR3 sequences, 15% to 20% of which are singletons. The specimen was blood. The receptor set was obtained from a woman younger than 45 with Graves' hyperthyroidism.

Only a few counts were recorded for this clonotype. V and J are TRBV30 and TRBJ2-7; maybe TRBD1 (6 bases). Germline CDR1 reads GTSNPN; CDR2 reads SVGIG (reference sequence). CDR3 length equals 14 residues. V was shortened by 0 bases and J by 6 bases, with 15 bases between the two germline ends. The CDR3 nucleotides read TGTGCCTGGAGTGTAATATACAGGGCGGGCGAGCAGTACTTC. It yields the protein CAWSVIYRAGEQYF.

This clonotype has ten or more counts. V usage is TRBV6-2 or TRBV6-3 and J usage is TRBJ2-1, with a possible D match to TRBD2 (5 bases). This CDR3 spans 14 amino acids. Trimming took 6 bases from V and 4 from J, leaving 13 bases between them. Germline V gene data show CDR1 as MNHEY and CDR2 as SVGEGT. The CDR3 spells CASSPRTGYNEQFF. CDR3 nucleotide sequence: TGTGCCAGCAGCCCTCGGACTGGATACAATGAGCAGTTCTTC.

In its sample, this clonotype was seen many times. This chain joins TRBV6-2 or TRBV6-3 and TRBJ1-5; D not certain. Germline V gene sequence: CDR1 MNHEY, CDR2 SVGEGT. The CDR3 is 14 amino acids. V was shortened by 2 bases and J by 2 bases, with 7 bases between the two germline ends. CDR3 loop: CASSYGSGNQPQHF. The CDR3 DNA reads TGTGCCAGCAGTTACGGGTCAGGCAATCAGCCCCAGCATTTT.

The sample holds many counts of this clonotype. The chain links TRBV18 to TRBJ2-1, with D possibly being TRBD2 (5 bases). Germline loops: CDR1 KGHSH, CDR2 LQKENI. CDR3 length: 14 amino acids. V was cut by 1 base and J by 3 bases, with 7 bases left in between. In DNA form, the CDR3 reads TGTGCCAGCTCACCACGGGCGGGCTACAATGAGCAGTTCTTC. As protein: CASSPRAGYNEQFF.

This clonotype appeared a few times. This chain joins TRBV7-3 and TRBJ2-1, with 13 bases lining up with TRBD2. The germline V gene encodes CDR1 SGHTA and CDR2 FQGTGA. V lost 5 bases and J lost 4; bases outside the gene matches: 8. The CDR3 is 17 amino acids. The CDR3 reads CASSRTGTSGMYNEQFF. The CDR3, as DNA: TGTGCCAGCAGCCGGACGGGGACTAGCGGGATGTACAATGAGCAGTTCTTC.

This clonotype was detected a few times. The chain is built from TRBV4-1 and TRBJ2-3; 8 bases align to TRBD1. V was clipped by 0 bases and J by 5 bases; unmatched bases: 10. Looked up from germline, CDR1 is MGHRA and CDR2 is YSYEKL. The CDR3 is made up of 17 amino acids. The CDR3 loop is CASSQERGQGVRDTQYF. Here the CDR3 DNA reads TGCGCCAGCAGCCAAGAAAGAGGACAGGGTGTCCGAGATACGCAGTATTTT.

This clonotype has only a few counts. This chain joins TRBV7-9 and TRBJ2-1; 8 bases fit TRBD1. CDR3 length: 14 residues. V shed 5 bases and J 5 bases; nucleotides not matched to a gene: 5. Germline V lookup: CDR1 SEHNR, CDR2 FQNEAQ (reference sequence). CDR3 region: CASSPRTGHNEQFF. The CDR3 DNA reads as TGTGCCAGCAGCCCCCGGACAGGGCACAATGAGCAGTTCTTC.

This clonotype showed up many times. V and J are TRBV20-1 and TRBJ2-3; 10 bases line up with TRBD1. CDR3 length equals 15 residues. Trimming removed 6 bases from V and 0 bases from J; junction bases left unmatched: 6. Germline V lookup: CDR1 DFQATT, CDR2 SNEGSKA (reference sequence). The CDR3 region has the DNA TGCAGTGCATTCTCGGGACAGGGGAGCACAGATACGCAGTATTTT. It yields the protein CSAFSGQGSTDTQYF.

This clonotype was detected ten times or more. V usage is TRBV27 and J usage is TRBJ2-1, with no clear D. The germline V and J ends were trimmed by 5 bases and 7 bases, with 9 bases remaining between them. This CDR3 is 12 amino acids long. Germline V gene sequence: CDR1 MNHEY, CDR2 SMNVEV (reference sequence). CDR3 region: CASSVNLNEQFF. Here the CDR3 DNA reads TGTGCCAGCAGTGTCAATCTTAATGAGCAGTTCTTC.

In this sample, this clonotype turned up a few times. An end of the junction does not agree with germline; a read error may underlie this. The chain employs TRBV2 and TRBJ2-3; a possible D gene is TRBD1 (5 bases). The germline CDR1 and CDR2 sequences are SNHLY and FYNNEI. There are 13 residues in the CDR3. The CDR3 region is CASSLRSTGTQYF. The CDR3 coding sequence is TGTGCCAGCAGTCTCAGGAGCACAGGTACGCAGTATTTT.

The chain uses TRBV28 and TRBJ2-7, with D possibly being TRBD1 (5 bases). Between the trimmed V and J ends, which lost 7 bases and 3 bases, there was a span of 7 bases. Per germline, CDR1 MDHEN and CDR2 SYDVKM. This CDR3 comprises 11 residues. Written as DNA, the CDR3 is TGTGCCAGCAAGGGGTTCTACGAGCAGTACTTC. This gives the protein CASKGFYEQYF.

This clonotype was recorded many times. The chain combines TRBV12-3 or TRBV12-4 with TRBJ2-7; TRBD2 matches at 14 bases. The CDR3 consists of 15 residues. The V gene end was trimmed by 6 bases and the J gene end by 4 bases; junction bases not matched to a gene: 5. The CDR3 DNA is TGTGCCAGCAGCCCGGGACTAGCGGGAGTTTACGAGCAGTACTTC. Translated: CASSPGLAGVYEQYF.

This clonotype was detected a few times. The gene calls are TRBV28 and TRBJ1-5, with D tentatively TRBD1 (6 bases). V lost 2 bases and J lost 9, with 11 bases in between. The CDR3 runs to 13 residues. The germline V gene encodes CDR1 MDHEN and CDR2 SYDVKM. The CDR3 reads CASSLRRGRPQHF. In DNA, the CDR3 is TGTGCCAGCAGTTTACGCAGGGGCCGGCCCCAGCATTTT.

At least ten counts were recorded for this clonotype. The V and J genes are TRBV20-1 and TRBJ1-1, with D tentatively TRBD1 (6 bases). This CDR3 has 16 amino acids. The V end lost 1 base, the J end lost 1 base, and 16 bases lay between the germline ends. CDR1 and CDR2 (germline): DFQATT, SNEGSKA (reference sequence). The CDR3 sequence is CSARARWGAANTEAFF. CDR3 sequence (DNA): TGCAGTGCTAGAGCCCGCTGGGGGGCGGCGAACACTGAAGCTTTCTTT.

Of note for this clonotype: The junction departs from the called germline gene at one end, perhaps through a read error. This rearrangement joins TRBV6-9 to TRBJ2-5, with 11 bases that match TRBD2. The germline gives CDR1 MNHGY, CDR2 SVAAGI. This CDR3 has 14 residues. The CDR3 DNA follows: TGTGCCAGCAGTTTTAGCGGGAGGGGAGAGGCCCAGTACTTC. Its protein product is CASSFSGRGEAQYF.

A few counts support this clonotype. The genes are TRBV5-1 and TRBJ2-6; the D is unclear. Germline values: CDR1 SGHRS, CDR2 YFSETQ. The CDR3 has 13 amino acids. V was cut by 6 bases and J by 0 bases, with 4 bases left in between. CDR3 protein: CASMTSGANVLTF. The CDR3 DNA follows: TGCGCCAGCATGACCTCTGGGGCCAACGTCCTGACTTTC. Complete variable domain (other parts from reference TRBV5-1 and TRBJ2-6): KAGVTQTPRYLIKTRGQQVTLSCSPISGHRSVSWYQQTPGQGLQFLFEYFSETQRNKGNFPGRFSGRQFSNSRSEMNVSTLELGDSALYLCASMTSGANVLTFGAGSRLTVL.

This clonotype was seen ten or more times. This chain's CDR3 is CASSPPGDQPQHF. For the CDR3, the DNA is TGTGCCAGCTCACCACCGGGTGATCAGCCCCAGCATTTT. The rearrangement joins TRBV18 to TRBJ1-5; no clear D. The germline V and J ends were trimmed by 0 bases and 5 bases, with 5 bases remaining between them. The CDR3 totals 13 residues. The germline V gene has CDR1 KGHSH and CDR2 LQKENI.

The sample holds many counts of this clonotype. The V gene is TRBV6-2 or TRBV6-3, the J gene TRBJ2-3, with D tentatively TRBD2 (6 bases). Germline V gene lookup returns CDR1 MNHEY and CDR2 SVGEGT. The CDR3 spans 16 residues. The V and J ends lost 5 bases and 2 bases respectively, with 17 bases between them. The CDR3 region has the DNA TGTGCCAGCAGTAGGAGAGCGGGTCATTCCACAGATACGCAGTATTTT. This sequence encodes CASSRRAGHSTDTQYF.

The genes are TRBV12-3 or TRBV12-4 and TRBJ1-6; TRBD1 agrees at 9 bases. The length of the CDR3 is 16 residues. V was clipped by 3 bases and J by 4 bases; unmatched bases: 4. CDR3 bases: TGTGCCAGCAGTTTCCGGACAGGGGTGTATAATTCACCCCTCCACTTT. This encodes CASSFRTGVYNSPLHF.

The chain employs TRBV20-1 and TRBJ1-1, with TRBD1 as a possible D gene (5 bases). The CDR3 runs 14 residues. Germline V gives CDR1 DFQATT, CDR2 SNEGSKA (reference sequence). The V end was cut by 0 bases, the J end by 1 base, with 9 bases between. The CDR3 nucleotides are TGCAGTGCTAGAGATAGGCAGGGGAACACTGAAGCTTTCTTT. Amino acid sequence: CSARDRQGNTEAFF.

This clonotype was picked up many times. The J gene is TRBJ1-2, the V gene TRBV12-3 or TRBV12-4; D gene unclear. CDR3 size: 13 residues. Trimming removed 3 bases from V and 3 bases from J, with 8 bases in between. The CDR3 protein is CASSLGIYYGYTF. For the CDR3, the DNA is TGTGCCAGCAGTTTGGGAATTTACTATGGCTACACCTTC.

This clonotype was detected only a few times. The V call is TRBV5-6, the J call TRBJ2-7, with D perhaps TRBD1 or TRBD2 (5 bases each). Looked up from germline, CDR1 is SGHDT and CDR2 is YYEEEE. V was trimmed by 0 bases and J by 4 bases, leaving 17 bases between them. CDR3 size: 16 residues. CDR3: CASSLAKKRGGYEQYF. CDR3 bases: TGTGCCAGCAGCTTGGCCAAGAAGAGGGGCGGATACGAGCAGTACTTC.